A selection of T cell receptor beta chains follows, all from one sample in a study of cytomegalovirus exposure and HLA in healthy donors. Generated by immunoSEQ multiplex PCR, the TCRdb table keeps only in-frame clones and is missing some. There are under 300,000 clones in the sample; roughly 85% occur only once, and 0.9% to 1.1% lies in the top ten. The sequenced sample was PBMCs. These receptors were taken from a woman younger than 30 in good health and CMV-seronegative. The CDR3 runs from the conserved cysteine through the conserved F or W. Fields, in order: clone size, V gene, J gene, CDR3 length, D gene, CDR3 DNA, CDR3 protein. The D gene is left open where the match is weak. Not all rows give a size; the values are once, few, many and, for expanded clones, a class.

once	TRBV5-1	TRBJ2-2	16	TRBD1	TGCGCCAGCAGCTTTACGACAGGGGCGGACACCGGGGAGCTGTTTTTT	CASSFTTGADTGELFF
NA	TRBV2	TRBJ2-1	16	NA	TGTGCCAGCAGTGAAAGGTGGACTCCGTGGGGCAATGAGCAGTTCTTC	CASSERWTPWGNEQFF
NA	TRBV6-5	TRBJ1-5	13	NA	TGTGCCAGCAGTCCCCGGGACACTCAGCCCCAGCATTTT	CASSPRDTQPQHF
NA	TRBV11-3	TRBJ2-7	19	TRBD1	TGTGCCAGCAGCTCGGGACAGGGGTATCCTCCCCTCGGCTTCTACGAGCAGTACTTC	CASSSGQGYPPLGFYEQYF
NA	TRBV5-1	TRBJ2-5	15	NA	TGCGCCAGCAGCCCCTCCGTACGGGTTGGAGAGACCCAGTACTTC	CASSPSVRVGETQYF
NA	TRBV27	TRBJ2-3	18	TRBD2	TGTGCCAGCAGTTGGGGTATGGCTAGCGGGGTTAGCACAGATACGCAGTATTTT	CASSWGMASGVSTDTQYF
NA	TRBV19	TRBJ1-2	14	TRBD1	TGTGCCAGTAGTCAGACAGGGAAATCCCATGGCTACACCTTC	CASSQTGKSHGYTF
NA	TRBV28	TRBJ2-7	14	NA	TGTGCCAGCAGTTTATTACCAGGGTACTACGAGCAGTACTTC	CASSLLPGYYEQYF
NA	TRBV9	TRBJ2-3	14	NA	TGTGCCAGCAGCGTAGACCCGAGAACAGATACGCAGTATTTT	CASSVDPRTDTQYF
NA	TRBV7-9	TRBJ2-4	13	TRBD2	TGTGCCAGCAGCTTAGTAGCGGGGGGGCGTCAGTACTTC	CASSLVAGGRQYF
NA	TRBV2	TRBJ2-7	16	NA	TGTGCCAGCAGTGAACTGGGGTATGGACTTTCCTACGAGCAGTACTTC	CASSELGYGLSYEQYF
NA	TRBV29-1	TRBJ1-1	16	NA	TGCAGCGTTGAAGATCTGGGAGCTACTCAGAACACTGAAGCTTTCTTT	CSVEDLGATQNTEAFF
once	TRBV4-1	TRBJ1-1	16	TRBD1	TGCGCCAGCAGCCAGGAGAAGGGGACAGGGAGCACTGAAGCTTTCTTT	CASSQEKGTGSTEAFF
NA	TRBV2	TRBJ1-4	13	TRBD1	TGTGCCAGCAGGGACAGGGGGCATGAAAAACTGTTTTTT	CASRDRGHEKLFF
few	TRBV7-2	TRBJ2-7	15	TRBD1	TGTGCCAGCAGCTTAGCAGTGGGACAGGGGTACGAGCAGTACTTC	CASSLAVGQGYEQYF